Listed below are T cell receptor beta chains from one sample, sequenced in a study of long-term antiretroviral therapy in people with HIV. The repertoire was sequenced with immunoSEQ multiplex PCR; TCRdb's copy has only in-frame clones and lacks some. The sample holds tens of thousands of clones, roughly four fifths seen once. The sequencing used unsorted PBMCs, collected 0.3 years after starting antiretroviral therapy. These receptors were obtained from a man between 18 and 29 years old with HIV. CDR3s include the opening cysteine and the closing phenylalanine or tryptophan. Each record gives: CDR3 DNA, CDR3 protein, D gene, J gene, V gene, clone size. D genes are given only for firm matches. A clone size is listed for some rows: how often the clone was seen (once, few, many), or a class if it is expanded.

cdr3_nt: TGTGCCAGCAGTGAAAGGAACACTGAAGCTTTCTTT
cdr3_aa: CASSERNTEAFF
d_call: NA
j_call: TRBJ1-1
v_call: TRBV6-1
clone_size: NA

cdr3_nt: TGTGCCAGTAGTACCGGGAACACCGGGGAGCTGTTTTTT
cdr3_aa: CASSTGNTGELFF
d_call: NA
j_call: TRBJ2-2
v_call: TRBV19
clone_size: few

cdr3_nt: TGTGCCACCGAGGGGGGCCCCTTC
cdr3_aa: CATEGGPF
d_call: NA
j_call: TRBJ1-2
v_call: TRBV13
clone_size: NA

cdr3_nt: TGCGCCAGCAGCTTTTCAGCCAGGGGTTTAGCCAAAAACATTCAGTACTTC
cdr3_aa: CASSFSARGLAKNIQYF
d_call: NA
j_call: TRBJ2-4
v_call: TRBV5-1
clone_size: once

cdr3_nt: TGTGCCAGCAGCTCCTCAGGGGGAGCCTTCGGGGAAGCTGAAGCTTTCTTT
cdr3_aa: CASSSSGGAFGEAEAFF
d_call: TRBD1
j_call: TRBJ1-1
v_call: TRBV5-4
clone_size: NA

cdr3_nt: TGTGCCAGCAGCTCCGGGACTAGCGTCGATGAGCAGTTCTTC
cdr3_aa: CASSSGTSVDEQFF
d_call: TRBD2
j_call: TRBJ2-1
v_call: TRBV5-6
clone_size: NA

cdr3_nt: TGTGCCAGCAGTTTGGTGTCAAGCCTCTTTTCGGATACGCAGTATTTT
cdr3_aa: CASSLVSSLFSDTQYF
d_call: NA
j_call: TRBJ2-3
v_call: TRBV27
clone_size: NA

cdr3_nt: TGTGCTAGCAGCTTAGGGGAGAATTCACCCCTCCACTTT
cdr3_aa: CASSLGENSPLHF
d_call: NA
j_call: TRBJ1-6
v_call: TRBV7-7
clone_size: once

cdr3_nt: TGTGCCAGCAGCCTACGGCGGGAGAACTACGAGCAGTACTTC
cdr3_aa: CASSLRRENYEQYF
d_call: TRBD2
j_call: TRBJ2-7
v_call: TRBV27
clone_size: few

cdr3_nt: TGTGCCAGCTCACCGGGAAGTTACCAAAACTATGGCTACACCTTC
cdr3_aa: CASSPGSYQNYGYTF
d_call: NA
j_call: TRBJ1-2
v_call: TRBV18
clone_size: once

cdr3_nt: TGTGCCAGCAGCTTAGGCCAATACGAGCAGTACTTC
cdr3_aa: CASSLGQYEQYF
d_call: NA
j_call: TRBJ2-7
v_call: TRBV13
clone_size: once

cdr3_nt: TGTGCCATCAGGACTCTAGAAAAGACAGGGTTGAACACTGAAGCTTTCTTT
cdr3_aa: CAIRTLEKTGLNTEAFF
d_call: TRBD1
j_call: TRBJ1-1
v_call: TRBV10-3
clone_size: NA

cdr3_nt: TGTGCCAGTAGTATAAGGGACTCCTACTGGGGGGAGCTGTTTTTT
cdr3_aa: CASSIRDSYWGELFF
d_call: NA
j_call: TRBJ2-2
v_call: TRBV19
clone_size: NA

cdr3_nt: TGTGCCAGCGTAGATTCCCTCACTAGCGCAGAGACCCAGTACTTC
cdr3_aa: CASVDSLTSAETQYF
d_call: TRBD2
j_call: TRBJ2-5
v_call: TRBV7-9
clone_size: NA

cdr3_nt: TGTGCCAGTACCATGGACTTTAGCTCCTACAATGAGCAGTTCTTC
cdr3_aa: CASTMDFSSYNEQFF
d_call: NA
j_call: TRBJ2-1
v_call: TRBV19
clone_size: NA

cdr3_nt: TGTGCCAGCAGCTCATTGGGGATTAGCGGGAGGGCCACGCAGTATTTT
cdr3_aa: CASSSLGISGRATQYF
d_call: TRBD2
j_call: TRBJ2-3
v_call: TRBV7-2
clone_size: few

cdr3_nt: TGTGCCAGCAGCGTCTCGGTAGCGGGGAAAAACACCGGGGAGCTGTTTTTT
cdr3_aa: CASSVSVAGKNTGELFF
d_call: TRBD2
j_call: TRBJ2-2
v_call: TRBV9
clone_size: NA

cdr3_nt: TGTGCCAGCTCACCAACAGGTACGCCGGGGCTCGAGCAGTACTTC
cdr3_aa: CASSPTGTPGLEQYF
d_call: NA
j_call: TRBJ2-7
v_call: TRBV18
clone_size: NA

cdr3_nt: TGTGCCATCGGCGGGAGATACTACGAGCAGTACTTC
cdr3_aa: CAIGGRYYEQYF
d_call: TRBD2
j_call: TRBJ2-7
v_call: TRBV10-3
clone_size: few

cdr3_nt: TGCGCCAGCAGCCCCACTAGCGCCGCCTACGAGCAGTACTTC
cdr3_aa: CASSPTSAAYEQYF
d_call: TRBD2
j_call: TRBJ2-7
v_call: TRBV5-1
clone_size: NA

cdr3_nt: TGTGCCAGCTTGAAGACTCTCTCATTTAATTCACCCCTCCACTTT
cdr3_aa: CASLKTLSFNSPLHF
d_call: NA
j_call: TRBJ1-6
v_call: TRBV2
clone_size: NA

cdr3_nt: TGCAGGCTCCGGAGGGGCACTGAAGCTTTCTTT
cdr3_aa: CRLRRGTEAFF
d_call: NA
j_call: TRBJ1-1
v_call: TRBV20-1
clone_size: NA

cdr3_nt: TGTGCCAGCAGTTACCTAGGGCCGCCCGGGCAGTACTTC
cdr3_aa: CASSYLGPPGQYF
d_call: NA
j_call: TRBJ2-7
v_call: TRBV6-5
clone_size: NA

cdr3_nt: TGTGCCAGTAGTCTCGCGGTTGTAGGACCCTCCTACGAGCAGTACTTC
cdr3_aa: CASSLAVVGPSYEQYF
d_call: NA
j_call: TRBJ2-7
v_call: TRBV19
clone_size: NA

cdr3_nt: TGTGCCAGCAGTTACACCGACAGGTCCCCGAACACTGAAGCTTTCTTT
cdr3_aa: CASSYTDRSPNTEAFF
d_call: NA
j_call: TRBJ1-1
v_call: TRBV6-6
clone_size: NA

cdr3_nt: TGTGCCATCGGACAGCTAGCTAACTATGGCTACACCTTC
cdr3_aa: CAIGQLANYGYTF
d_call: NA
j_call: TRBJ1-2
v_call: TRBV10-3
clone_size: NA

cdr3_nt: TGTGCCAGCAGCCTCCATACCGGGACCGGGGAGCTGTTTTTT
cdr3_aa: CASSLHTGTGELFF
d_call: NA
j_call: TRBJ2-2
v_call: TRBV27
clone_size: few

cdr3_nt: TGTGCCAGCTTGAATACGGGACAGGGCTACAATGAGCAGTTCTTC
cdr3_aa: CASLNTGQGYNEQFF
d_call: TRBD1
j_call: TRBJ2-1
v_call: TRBV27
clone_size: once

cdr3_nt: TGCAGCGTCCATCCGGGACTAGTAGCTGAGCAGTTCTTC
cdr3_aa: CSVHPGLVAEQFF
d_call: TRBD2
j_call: TRBJ2-1
v_call: TRBV29-1
clone_size: NA

cdr3_nt: TGTGCCAGTAGTCCCCATCCTTCCTACGAGCAGTACTTC
cdr3_aa: CASSPHPSYEQYF
d_call: NA
j_call: TRBJ2-7
v_call: TRBV19
clone_size: NA

cdr3_nt: TGTGCCAGCATGAGGGACTCCCGGAGCAATCAGCCCCAGCATTTT
cdr3_aa: CASMRDSRSNQPQHF
d_call: NA
j_call: TRBJ1-5
v_call: TRBV2
clone_size: NA

cdr3_nt: TGTGCCAGCAGGGACGGACTAGAATTGGGGCAGTACTTC
cdr3_aa: CASRDGLELGQYF
d_call: TRBD2
j_call: TRBJ2-5
v_call: TRBV2
clone_size: NA

cdr3_nt: TGTGCCAGCAGCTCGGGATCCTGGGCGTATTTT
cdr3_aa: CASSSGSWAYF
d_call: NA
j_call: TRBJ2-3
v_call: TRBV5-6
clone_size: few

cdr3_nt: TGCGCCAGCAGCCCGGGACAGGAGGCTGGGGCCAACGTCCTGACTTTC
cdr3_aa: CASSPGQEAGANVLTF
d_call: TRBD1
j_call: TRBJ2-6
v_call: TRBV5-1
clone_size: NA

cdr3_nt: TGTGCCAGCAGCTTACGGCAGGTAGCGAACACCGGGGAGCTGTTTTTT
cdr3_aa: CASSLRQVANTGELFF
d_call: NA
j_call: TRBJ2-2
v_call: TRBV11-3
clone_size: NA

cdr3_nt: TGTGCCAGCAGCTTACGCGCCTCGGGGGATCCCGATACGCAGTATTTT
cdr3_aa: CASSLRASGDPDTQYF
d_call: NA
j_call: TRBJ2-3
v_call: TRBV7-9
clone_size: NA

cdr3_nt: TGTGCCAGCAGTTTATGGGCCCTAGACACCCGAGGATATAGCAATCAGCCCCAGCATTTT
cdr3_aa: CASSLWALDTRGYSNQPQHF
d_call: NA
j_call: TRBJ1-5
v_call: TRBV28
clone_size: NA

cdr3_nt: TGTGCCAGCAGTTTATTGGGTTTTGGACTAGCGGGAGGCTCCTACAATGAGCAGTTCTTC
cdr3_aa: CASSLLGFGLAGGSYNEQFF
d_call: TRBD2
j_call: TRBJ2-1
v_call: TRBV28
clone_size: NA

cdr3_nt: TGTGCCAGCAGTTACCGTAACGAGCAGTACTTC
cdr3_aa: CASSYRNEQYF
d_call: NA
j_call: TRBJ2-7
v_call: TRBV6-5
clone_size: NA

cdr3_nt: TGTGCCAGCAACCCAGGGGGAGGGTACACTGAAGCTTTCTTT
cdr3_aa: CASNPGGGYTEAFF
d_call: TRBD1
j_call: TRBJ1-1
v_call: TRBV5-6
clone_size: NA

cdr3_nt: TGTGCCAGCTCAAAAAGCGCCGGGACTAGCGGCTACAATGAGCAGTTCTTC
cdr3_aa: CASSKSAGTSGYNEQFF
d_call: TRBD2
j_call: TRBJ2-1
v_call: TRBV18
clone_size: NA

cdr3_nt: TGTGCCAGCAGGTTGGCGATGAGGGGCATGAACACTGAAGCTTTCTTT
cdr3_aa: CASRLAMRGMNTEAFF
d_call: NA
j_call: TRBJ1-1
v_call: TRBV5-6
clone_size: once

cdr3_nt: TGCAGCGCCACGGATAGCGGGGGGACAAGATCCTACGAGCAGTACTTC
cdr3_aa: CSATDSGGTRSYEQYF
d_call: TRBD2
j_call: TRBJ2-7
v_call: TRBV29-1
clone_size: NA

cdr3_nt: TGTGCCACCGGGACTAGCGGGGGGGCTGAAGAGACCCAGTACTTC
cdr3_aa: CATGTSGGAEETQYF
d_call: TRBD2
j_call: TRBJ2-5
v_call: TRBV10-3
clone_size: NA

cdr3_nt: TGTGCCAGCAGCTTAAACGGGCGGGAGACCCAGTACTTC
cdr3_aa: CASSLNGRETQYF
d_call: NA
j_call: TRBJ2-5
v_call: TRBV7-3
clone_size: NA

cdr3_nt: TGTGCCAGCAGCTTGATCGGGGGCGCGTACACTGAAGCTTTCTTT
cdr3_aa: CASSLIGGAYTEAFF
d_call: NA
j_call: TRBJ1-1
v_call: TRBV5-4
clone_size: NA

cdr3_nt: TGTGCCAGCAGCGGAGATTGGCAGGGGGCGTTCGAGCAGTACTTC
cdr3_aa: CASSGDWQGAFEQYF
d_call: TRBD1
j_call: TRBJ2-7
v_call: TRBV11-2
clone_size: NA

cdr3_nt: TGTGCCAGCAGCTTGGCAAACTTAGCGGGGGGCTCCTACAATGAGCAGTTCTTC
cdr3_aa: CASSLANLAGGSYNEQFF
d_call: TRBD2
j_call: TRBJ2-1
v_call: TRBV7-9
clone_size: NA

cdr3_nt: TGTGCCAGTAGTACCCCTGGGAGCGGGTCGAACACCGGGGAGCTGTTTTTT
cdr3_aa: CASSTPGSGSNTGELFF
d_call: NA
j_call: TRBJ2-2
v_call: TRBV19
clone_size: NA

cdr3_nt: TGTGCCTGGAGAGGAGACAGGGTCTCAGCTTTCTTT
cdr3_aa: CAWRGDRVSAFF
d_call: TRBD1
j_call: TRBJ1-1
v_call: TRBV30
clone_size: NA

cdr3_nt: TGTGCCAGCAGCCCATATATGACAGGGGGCGATGGCTACACCTTC
cdr3_aa: CASSPYMTGGDGYTF
d_call: TRBD1
j_call: TRBJ1-2
v_call: TRBV13
clone_size: NA

cdr3_nt: TGTGCCAGCAGTGGGGGGACTGGGAATGAAAAACTGTTTTTT
cdr3_aa: CASSGGTGNEKLFF
d_call: NA
j_call: TRBJ1-4
v_call: TRBV2
clone_size: NA

cdr3_nt: TGTGCCAGCAGGAGTGGCACCGGGGAGCTGTTTTTT
cdr3_aa: CASRSGTGELFF
d_call: NA
j_call: TRBJ2-2
v_call: TRBV6-5
clone_size: NA

cdr3_nt: TGTGCCAGCAGCGTAGTGGGGGTCCGCACAGATACGCAGTATTTT
cdr3_aa: CASSVVGVRTDTQYF
d_call: NA
j_call: TRBJ2-3
v_call: TRBV9
clone_size: NA

cdr3_nt: TGTGCCAGCAGTTTGGAGGTGAACACTGAAGCTTTCTTT
cdr3_aa: CASSLEVNTEAFF
d_call: NA
j_call: TRBJ1-1
v_call: TRBV27
clone_size: NA

cdr3_nt: TGCGCCAGCAGCTCCCCGGATACAGGGACCTACGAGCAGTACTTC
cdr3_aa: CASSSPDTGTYEQYF
d_call: NA
j_call: TRBJ2-7
v_call: TRBV5-1
clone_size: NA